This TCR beta chain was retrieved from a study of blood T cell repertoires in COVID-19. Study-wide context: The United States, Italy and Spain provided the acute and convalescent COVID-19 samples. PBMCs, B-cell-depleted T cells, or T cells provided the cDNA or gDNA that made up the material.

This clone appeared once. Trimming left V 5 bases short and J 3 bases short, with 8 bases between. Germline V gene lookup returns CDR1 MNHEY and CDR2 SMNVEV (reference sequence). This CDR3 contains 12 residues. As originally analysed: Nucleated cell number was recorded as an estimate derived from reference gene primer amplification. Measured with immunoSEQ multiplex PCR; TCRdb has only the in-frame clones, and not every one. V and J calls and clone size are copied from that table; D and trimming were computed from the DNA. This table holds about 380,000 clones, roughly 90% found once. Sequenced material: peripheral blood. The source is a man younger than 35 with active or convalescent COVID-19. J is TRBJ2-7 and V is TRBV27; D is possibly TRBD1 (5 bases). The CDR3 DNA is TGTGCCAGCAGTACCCAGGGCTACGAGCAGTACTTC. It codes for CASSTQGYEQYF.